This TCR beta chain was sequenced for a study of blood T cell repertoires in COVID-19. On the study more broadly: T cells, B-cell-depleted T cells, or PBMCs provided the cDNA or gDNA that served as material.

Method: immunoSEQ multiplex PCR; TCRdb's copy keeps in-frame clones and lacks some. The sample contains around 300,000 clones, approximately 86% of which appear only once. Losses at the gene ends were 5 bases for V and 7 bases for J; bases not matched to a gene: 10. The CDR3 runs 14 residues. Germline V gene sequence: CDR1 SGDLS, CDR2 YYNGEE. Participants spanned ages roughly 18 to 95 years and resided in fewer than 30 US areas. Participant-given clinical history determined each cohort assignment. The source is a woman aged 18-29 years who had recovered from COVID-19. The sequenced sample consisted of PBMCs or T cells enriched from blood (not recorded which). The V and J genes are TRBV9 and TRBJ1-2; TRBD1 matches 8 bases. CDR3 amino acids: CASSPTDRAIGYTF. CDR3 sequence (DNA): TGTGCCAGCAGTCCCACGGACAGGGCGATTGGCTACACCTTC.